In its sample, the clone carrying this T cell receptor beta chain was seen once. The V gene end was trimmed by 4 bases and the J gene end by 8 bases; junction bases not matched to a gene: 2. Germline V gene sequence: CDR1 MGHDK, CDR2 SYGVNS. This CDR3 has 14 amino acids. The data derive from a study of blood T cell repertoires in COVID-19. Study-level background: Both acute and convalescent COVID-19 samples were obtained from the United States, Italy and Spain. T cells, B-cell-depleted T cells, or PBMCs provided the cDNA or gDNA that served as material.

Enrollment of patients from Seattle took place during active infection, with longitudinal follow-up. Original processing methods: Amplification with reference gene primers provided the estimates of nucleated cell counts. TCRdb's table, derived via immunoSEQ multiplex PCR, lists solely in-frame clones and lacks some. V and J calls and clone size follow that table, whereas D and trimming were derived from the DNA. This table holds about 480,000 clones, approximately 90% found once. This chain joins TRBV25-1 and TRBJ2-1; TRBD2 matches at 13 bases. The receptor's source is a woman aged 45-60 years with COVID-19, enrolled during active disease. Sample: peripheral blood. The CDR3, as DNA: TGTGCCAGCAGTGGGACTAGCGGGGGTTATGAGCAGTTCTTC. Its protein is CASSGTSGGYEQFF.